This T cell receptor beta chain was observed in a study of OX40 agonist ivuxolimab in advanced cancers. With regard to the full study: Ivuxolimab was a fully human IgG2 agonistic monoclonal antibody targeting the costimulatory receptor OX40 (CD134). Intravenous ivuxolimab was administered to patients every 2 weeks at six dose levels: 0.01, 0.1, 0.3, 1.5, 3 and 10 mg/kg. Of the roughly 52 dose-escalation patients, hepatocellular carcinoma was present in approximately 20, melanoma in some 15, renal cell carcinoma in 9 and head and neck cancer in 9. In the dose-escalation cohort, 65% to 90% of patients were male, and the mean age was approximately 60 years, with a range of about 23 to 80. Patients were allowed to have had prior anti-PD-1, anti-PD-L1 or anti-CTLA-4 therapy, and 30% to 40% of the dose-escalation patients had previously received checkpoint inhibitors. Partial responses occurred in three dose-escalation patients, of whom one had hepatocellular carcinoma and two had cutaneous melanoma. Peripheral TCRbeta sequencing was intended to test whether TCR sequence diversity was altered and clonal T-cell expansion was caused by ivuxolimab. The paper describes the monotherapy dose-escalation part (N ≈ 52 patients) of the phase I trial of ivuxolimab.

To sequence the TCRbeta CDR3 region, genomic DNA was isolated from the sorted cells. The immunoSEQ Assay was used for sequencing of TCRbeta CDR3 regions. The immuneACCESS repertoire file appears here via TCRdb, limited to in-frame rearrangements. These files lack a portion of the clones; in checked studies, under half of the deficit traces to unresolved V genes, and the cause of the others is not known. For this sample there are about 110,000 clones; around nine tenths appear just once. The ten biggest clones cover approximately 0.48% of the sample. Patients with a history of autoimmune disease or receiving systemic immunosuppression were excluded from the trial. In every dose cohort, peripheral blood was drawn for TCR sequencing at baseline, cycle 4 day 1, and cycle 7 day 1. The samples were taken from a phase I, first-in-human, multicenter, open-label dose-escalation trial of ivuxolimab. The trial enrolled adults with locally advanced or metastatic head and neck squamous cell, hepatocellular, melanoma or renal cell carcinoma. CD4+ and CD8+ T cells were sorted separately from peripheral blood before TCR sequencing.

This clone was counted only a few times. No cognate antigen has been identified for it. Per-nucleotide qualities are absent, and no much larger clonotype sits a single base away. Broader findings and caveats from the paper: Low levels of normalized T-cell clonal expansion were also seen in some patients who did not respond. After ivuxolimab, CD8+ T cells had more expanded clones than CD4+ T cells on average. At doses of 0.1 to 3.0 mg/kg, clonal expansion of both CD4+ and CD8+ T cells in blood was seen between baseline and week 6. In the 0.1-3.0 mg/kg groups, partial responders were among the patients with the lowest normalized peripheral clonal expansion, particularly in CD8+ T cells. Which antigens the clonally expanded peripheral T cells were specific for was not determined.

Including the terminal cysteine and phenylalanine, the CDR3 comprises 13 residues. Of all the DNA, just the CDR3 is kept, 39 bases in frame from base 1. Compared with germline, V lacks 6 bases and J lacks 7 bases; bases without a gene match: 5. CDR1 and CDR2 are drawn from the germline V gene: MDHEN, SYDVKM. This receptor chain uses TRBV28 and TRBJ1-4, with TRBD1 matching 7 junction bases. The source is an adult with an advanced solid tumor such as melanoma, head and neck, liver or kidney cancer. Sequenced material: CD4+ or CD8+ T cells sorted from blood, taken in a trial of the OX40 agonist ivuxolimab. The DNA is as follows: TGTGCCAGCAGAGGGGGCGCGGGTGAAAAACTGTTTTTT. It translates to CASRGGAGEKLFF.